This T cell receptor beta chain comes out of a study of T cell repertoires in cytomegalovirus infection. This clonotype was seen ten or more times. The antigen is not known. This CDR3 has 13 residues. The V end was cut by 3 bases, the J end by 8 bases, with 13 bases between. Germline lookup yields CDR1 MNHEY and CDR2 SMNVEV (reference sequence). MiXCR, applied by TCRdb to the reads, yields one record per CDR3 protein. The table records roughly 920,000 distinct CDR3 sequences, about a third of them present only once. The chain recombines TRBV27 with TRBJ1-2, with D hard to call. The sequenced sample was cultured CD8+ T cells from PBMCs, obtained from culture after CMV antigen stimulation. The clonotype comes from a human donor in good health (CMV status not recorded). Some clones in this sample may be carry-over from other donors' samples. The CDR3 DNA reads as TGTGCCAGCAGTTTTGGGCCAGTCCAAGGCTACACCTTC. Its protein is CASSFGPVQGYTF.